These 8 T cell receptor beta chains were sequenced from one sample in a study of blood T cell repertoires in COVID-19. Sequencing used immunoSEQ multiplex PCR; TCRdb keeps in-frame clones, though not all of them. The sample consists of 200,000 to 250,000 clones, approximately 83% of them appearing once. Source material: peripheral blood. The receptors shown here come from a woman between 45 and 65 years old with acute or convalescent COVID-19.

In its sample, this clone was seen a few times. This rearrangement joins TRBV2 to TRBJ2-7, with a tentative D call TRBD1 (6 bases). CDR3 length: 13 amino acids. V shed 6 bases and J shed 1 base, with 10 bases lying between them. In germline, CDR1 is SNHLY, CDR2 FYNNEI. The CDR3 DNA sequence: TGTGCCAGCAGCGGAACAGGGTCCTACGAGCAGTACTTC. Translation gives CASSGTGSYEQYF.

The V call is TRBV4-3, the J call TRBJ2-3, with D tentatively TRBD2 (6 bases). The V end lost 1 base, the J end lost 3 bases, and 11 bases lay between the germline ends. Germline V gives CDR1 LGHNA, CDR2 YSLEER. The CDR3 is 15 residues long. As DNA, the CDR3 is TGCGCCAGCAGCCAAGGTATTAGCGGTACAGATACGCAGTATTTT. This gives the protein CASSQGISGTDTQYF.

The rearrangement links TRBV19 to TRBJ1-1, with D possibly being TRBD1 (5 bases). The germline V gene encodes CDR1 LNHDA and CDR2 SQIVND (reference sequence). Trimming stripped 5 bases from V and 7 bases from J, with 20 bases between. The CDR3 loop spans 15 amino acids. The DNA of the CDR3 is TGTGCCAGTAGTCCGCCGGCAGGGCAGTTGGTTGAAGCTTTCTTT. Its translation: CASSPPAGQLVEAFF.

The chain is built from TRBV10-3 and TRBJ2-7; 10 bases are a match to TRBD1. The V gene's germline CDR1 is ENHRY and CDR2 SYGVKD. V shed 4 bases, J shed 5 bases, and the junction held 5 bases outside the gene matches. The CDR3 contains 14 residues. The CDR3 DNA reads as TGTGCCATCAGTGGGGGACAGGGGCGGGACGAGCAGTACTTC. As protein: CAISGGQGRDEQYF.

CDR3 sequence reads: CASSLGQSGGYTF. CDR3 nucleotide sequence: TGTGCCAGCAGCCTAGGACAGTCAGGGGGCTACACCTTC. The rearrangement joins TRBV7-2 to TRBJ1-2, with a tentative D call TRBD1 (6 bases). Deletions cut 5 bases from V and 8 bases from J, with 15 bases between. Per germline, CDR1 SGHTA and CDR2 FQGNSA. The CDR3 length is 13 residues.

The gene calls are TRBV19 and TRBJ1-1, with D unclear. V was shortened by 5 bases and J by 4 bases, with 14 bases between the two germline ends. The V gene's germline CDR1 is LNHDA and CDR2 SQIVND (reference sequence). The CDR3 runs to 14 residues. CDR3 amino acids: CASSADFLGTEAFF. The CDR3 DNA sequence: TGTGCCAGTAGTGCGGACTTTCTCGGCACTGAAGCTTTCTTT.

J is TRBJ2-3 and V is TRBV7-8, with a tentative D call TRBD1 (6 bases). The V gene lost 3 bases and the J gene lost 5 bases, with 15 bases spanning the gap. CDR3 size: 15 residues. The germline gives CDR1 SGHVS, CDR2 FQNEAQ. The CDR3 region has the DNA TGTGCCAGCAGCTTTGGGGCAGGGGATGGAGATACGCAGTATTTT. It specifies CASSFGAGDGDTQYF.

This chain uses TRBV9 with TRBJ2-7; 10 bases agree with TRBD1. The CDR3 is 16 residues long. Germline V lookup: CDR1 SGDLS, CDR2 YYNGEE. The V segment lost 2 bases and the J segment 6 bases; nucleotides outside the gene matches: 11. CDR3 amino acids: CASSVSSGTGATEQYF. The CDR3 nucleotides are TGTGCCAGCAGCGTTAGTTCAGGGACAGGGGCAACCGAGCAGTACTTC.